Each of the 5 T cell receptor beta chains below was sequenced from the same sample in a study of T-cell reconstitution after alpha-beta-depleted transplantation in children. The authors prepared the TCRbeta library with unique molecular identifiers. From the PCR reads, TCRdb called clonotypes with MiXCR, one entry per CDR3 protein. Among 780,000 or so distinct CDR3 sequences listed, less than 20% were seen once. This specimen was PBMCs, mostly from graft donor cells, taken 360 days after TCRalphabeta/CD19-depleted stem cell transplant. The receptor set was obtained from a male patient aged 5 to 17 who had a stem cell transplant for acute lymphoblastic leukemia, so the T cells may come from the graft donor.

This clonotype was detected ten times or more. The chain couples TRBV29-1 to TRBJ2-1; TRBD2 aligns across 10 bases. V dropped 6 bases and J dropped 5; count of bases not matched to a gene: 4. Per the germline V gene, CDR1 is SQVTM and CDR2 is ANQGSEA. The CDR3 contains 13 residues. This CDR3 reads CSVRTSGNNEQFF. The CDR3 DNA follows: TGCAGCGTACGGACTAGCGGTAACAATGAGCAGTTCTTC.

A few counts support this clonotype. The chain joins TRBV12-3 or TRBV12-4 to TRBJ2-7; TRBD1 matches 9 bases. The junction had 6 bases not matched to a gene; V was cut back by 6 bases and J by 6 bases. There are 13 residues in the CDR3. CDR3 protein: CASSLTGGLEQYF. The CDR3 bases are TGTGCCAGCAGCTTAACAGGGGGCCTCGAGCAGTACTTC.

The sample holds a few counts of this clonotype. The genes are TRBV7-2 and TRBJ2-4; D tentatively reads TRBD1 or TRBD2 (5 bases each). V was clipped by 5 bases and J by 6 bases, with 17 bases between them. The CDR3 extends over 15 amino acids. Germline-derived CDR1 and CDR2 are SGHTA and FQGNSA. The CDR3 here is CASSSRAQSGNIQYF. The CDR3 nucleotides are TGTGCCAGCAGCAGCAGGGCTCAGAGCGGAAACATTCAGTACTTC.

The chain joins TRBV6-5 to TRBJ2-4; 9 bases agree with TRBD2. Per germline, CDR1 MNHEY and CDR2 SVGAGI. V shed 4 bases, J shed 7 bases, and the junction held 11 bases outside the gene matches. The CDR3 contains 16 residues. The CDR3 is CASSFLNSGRSNIQYF. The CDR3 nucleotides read TGTGCCAGCAGTTTTCTCAATAGCGGGAGAAGTAACATTCAGTACTTC.

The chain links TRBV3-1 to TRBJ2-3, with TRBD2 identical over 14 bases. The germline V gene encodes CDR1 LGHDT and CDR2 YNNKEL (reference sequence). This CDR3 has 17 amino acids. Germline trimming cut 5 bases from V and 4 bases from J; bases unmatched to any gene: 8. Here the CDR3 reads CASSTLGTSGSADTQYF. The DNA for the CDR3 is TGTGCCAGCAGCACCCTAGGGACTAGCGGGAGCGCAGATACGCAGTATTTT.